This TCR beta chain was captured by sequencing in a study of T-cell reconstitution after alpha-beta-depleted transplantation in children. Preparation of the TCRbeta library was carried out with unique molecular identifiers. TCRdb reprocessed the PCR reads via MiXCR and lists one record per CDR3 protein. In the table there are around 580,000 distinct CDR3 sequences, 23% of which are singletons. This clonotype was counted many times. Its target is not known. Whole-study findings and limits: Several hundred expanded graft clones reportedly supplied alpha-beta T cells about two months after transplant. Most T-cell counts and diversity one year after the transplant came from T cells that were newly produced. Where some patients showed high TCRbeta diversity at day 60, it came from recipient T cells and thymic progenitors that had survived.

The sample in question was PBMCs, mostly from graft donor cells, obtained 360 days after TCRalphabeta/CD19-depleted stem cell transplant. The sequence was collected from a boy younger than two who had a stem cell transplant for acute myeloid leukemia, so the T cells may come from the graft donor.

DNA for the CDR3: TGTGCCATCAGTGAGTCGGTTCCGCGACAGGGACCTTGGGACACCGGGGAGCTGTTTTTT. Protein sequence: CAISESVPRQGPWDTGELFF. The gene calls are TRBV10-3 and TRBJ2-2; TRBD1 aligns across 7 bases. Germline values: CDR1 ENHRY, CDR2 SYGVKD. With V trimmed by 0 bases and J by 3 bases, 16 bases remained unmatched. The CDR3 totals 20 residues.